This T cell receptor beta chain was sequenced during a study of CD8+ T cells in alopecia areata. This clone was detected only a few times. Antigen specificity is unknown. Stated treatment: oral pan-JAK inhibitor, 5-10 mg twice daily. Using a FACSAria, the CD4+ and CD8+ T cells were sorted from the PBMCs. Study results and caveats: More clonal than normal scalp was lesional scalp, particularly alopecia totalis/universalis. Many expanded lesional clones persisted during tofacitinib (in both scalp and blood). On tofacitinib, scalp clonality and expanded CD8+ clones among top 100 fell significantly.

TCR sequencing used cDNA made by reverse transcription of extracted RNA. The method was immunoSEQ multiplex PCR; TCRdb's version includes in-frame clones alone and lacks a portion of them. The sample carries 200,000 or so clones, more than 45% recorded once. CDR1 is SGHAT, CDR2 FQDESV, per germline (reference sequence). V was clipped by 1 base and J by 2 bases; unmatched bases: 0. CDR3 length: 14 amino acids. The sequence came from a human donor with alopecia areata. Source: CD4+ T cells sorted from blood, taken at week 24, from a patient treated with tofacitinib. The chain links TRBV11-1 to TRBJ2-7; TRBD1 aligns across 9 bases. The CDR3 loop is CASSLGQGAYEQYF. The CDR3 DNA reads TGTGCCAGCAGCTTAGGACAGGGGGCCTACGAGCAGTACTTC.